These T cell receptor beta chains were read from a single sample in a study of shared T cell receptors in the human thymus. Libraries were prepared by immunoSEQ multiplex PCR; TCRdb keeps only in-frame clonotypes and omits some of them. The sample records more than 550,000 clones, approximately 89% being singletons. This same sample was also taken into another study, of human thymus T cells.

The material sequenced was thymocytes. These receptors originate from a boy younger than two with a congenital heart defect. The CDR3 runs from the conserved cysteine through the conserved F or W. Each record gives: clone size, V gene, D gene, J gene, CDR3 protein, CDR3 DNA. D genes are given only for firm matches. Size is stated for part of the rows, as once, few or many counts, or as a class when the clone is expanded.

abundance: NA; v_gene: TRBV28; d_gene: TRBD1; j_gene: TRBJ1-1; CDR3aa: CASSGTGSTEAFF; CDR3nt: TGTGCCAGCTCCGGGACAGGGAGCACTGAAGCTTTCTTT
abundance: NA; v_gene: TRBV29-1; d_gene: NA; j_gene: TRBJ1-2; CDR3aa: CSVDLRRIGYTF; CDR3nt: TGCAGCGTTGACCTTCGCAGGATCGGCTACACCTTC
abundance: NA; v_gene: TRBV11-2; d_gene: TRBD2; j_gene: TRBJ2-1; CDR3aa: CASTPGLAGDMKNEQFF; CDR3nt: TGTGCCAGCACTCCGGGACTAGCGGGAGATATGAAGAATGAGCAGTTCTTC
abundance: NA; v_gene: TRBV14; d_gene: NA; j_gene: TRBJ1-4; CDR3aa: CASSSRTEGNEKLFF; CDR3nt: TGTGCCAGCAGCTCCCGGACAGAGGGGAATGAAAAACTGTTTTTT
abundance: NA; v_gene: TRBV14; d_gene: NA; j_gene: TRBJ1-6; CDR3aa: CASSQGRGNSPLHF; CDR3nt: TGTGCCAGCAGCCAGGGTAGAGGCAATTCACCCCTCCACTTT
abundance: few; v_gene: TRBV4-1; d_gene: NA; j_gene: TRBJ2-2; CDR3aa: CASSQSNVTGELFF; CDR3nt: TGCGCCAGCAGCCAATCCAATGTCACCGGGGAGCTGTTTTTT
abundance: NA; v_gene: TRBV20-1; d_gene: NA; j_gene: TRBJ2-1; CDR3aa: CSAIKQFF; CDR3nt: TGCAGTGCTATAAAGCAGTTCTTC
abundance: NA; v_gene: TRBV9; d_gene: TRBD2; j_gene: TRBJ2-1; CDR3aa: CASSPLLAAPYNEQFF; CDR3nt: TGTGCCAGCAGCCCACTCCTAGCGGCCCCCTACAATGAGCAGTTCTTC
abundance: NA; v_gene: TRBV7-9; d_gene: TRBD2; j_gene: TRBJ2-5; CDR3aa: CAIQWSRTGGYQETQYF; CDR3nt: TGTGCCATCCAATGGTCTCGGACGGGAGGGTACCAAGAGACCCAGTACTTC
abundance: NA; v_gene: TRBV4-3; d_gene: NA; j_gene: TRBJ2-2; CDR3aa: CASPTGLYTGELFF; CDR3nt: TGCGCCAGCCCGACAGGACTTTACACCGGGGAGCTGTTTTTT
abundance: NA; v_gene: TRBV28; d_gene: NA; j_gene: TRBJ1-1; CDR3aa: CATDRRGPNTEAFF; CDR3nt: TGTGCCACCGATAGGCGGGGGCCGAACACTGAAGCTTTCTTT
abundance: NA; v_gene: TRBV5-6; d_gene: NA; j_gene: TRBJ1-4; CDR3aa: CASSPNGATNEKLFF; CDR3nt: TGTGCCAGCAGCCCCAACGGGGCAACTAATGAAAAACTGTTTTTT
abundance: NA; v_gene: TRBV25-1; d_gene: NA; j_gene: TRBJ2-2; CDR3aa: CASSLNAENTGELFF; CDR3nt: TGTGCCAGCAGTCTGAATGCAGAGAACACCGGGGAGCTGTTTTTT
abundance: NA; v_gene: TRBV19; d_gene: TRBD1; j_gene: TRBJ1-3; CDR3aa: CASSSDDRGTSGNTIYF; CDR3nt: TGTGCCAGTAGTAGCGACGACAGGGGGACCTCTGGAAACACCATATATTTT
abundance: once; v_gene: TRBV5-1; d_gene: NA; j_gene: TRBJ2-7; CDR3aa: CASLGGPRHEQYF; CDR3nt: TGCGCCAGCTTGGGGGGGCCGAGGCACGAGCAGTACTTC
abundance: NA; v_gene: TRBV6-1; d_gene: NA; j_gene: TRBJ2-5; CDR3aa: CEARGGETQYF; CDR3nt: TGTGAAGCGAGAGGGGGAGAGACCCAGTACTTC
abundance: NA; v_gene: TRBV6-1; d_gene: TRBD1; j_gene: TRBJ2-7; CDR3aa: CASSEWAGQGPSYEQYF; CDR3nt: TGTGCCAGCAGTGAATGGGCGGGACAGGGTCCGTCCTACGAGCAGTACTTC
abundance: NA; v_gene: TRBV19; d_gene: TRBD2; j_gene: TRBJ2-3; CDR3aa: CASSVKTSSTDTQYF; CDR3nt: TGTGCCAGTAGTGTAAAGACTAGCAGCACAGATACGCAGTATTTT
abundance: NA; v_gene: TRBV14; d_gene: TRBD2; j_gene: TRBJ2-2; CDR3aa: CASSQDREGTGELFF; CDR3nt: TGTGCCAGCAGCCAAGACAGGGAGGGGACCGGGGAGCTGTTTTTT
abundance: NA; v_gene: TRBV27; d_gene: TRBD2; j_gene: TRBJ2-5; CDR3aa: CASSSWGGQETQYF; CDR3nt: TGTGCCAGCAGTTCCTGGGGGGGACAAGAGACCCAGTACTTC
abundance: NA; v_gene: TRBV5-1; d_gene: NA; j_gene: TRBJ1-1; CDR3aa: CASSLEFPDTEAFF; CDR3nt: TGCGCCAGCAGCTTGGAATTCCCTGACACTGAAGCTTTCTTT
abundance: NA; v_gene: TRBV4-2; d_gene: TRBD2; j_gene: TRBJ2-3; CDR3aa: CASSQESGSGGPHPYTDTQYF; CDR3nt: TGTGCCAGCAGCCAAGAGTCGGGAAGCGGGGGGCCTCATCCCTACACAGATACGCAGTATTTT
abundance: NA; v_gene: TRBV11-2; d_gene: TRBD1; j_gene: TRBJ1-5; CDR3aa: CASSLAGGENQPQHF; CDR3nt: TGTGCCAGCAGCTTAGCAGGGGGTGAGAATCAGCCCCAGCATTTT
abundance: once; v_gene: TRBV19; d_gene: NA; j_gene: TRBJ2-7; CDR3aa: CASSIADRDIGLGEQYF; CDR3nt: TGTGCCAGTAGTATTGCGGACCGGGACATCGGGTTGGGCGAGCAGTACTTC
abundance: few; v_gene: TRBV11-2; d_gene: TRBD2; j_gene: TRBJ2-3; CDR3aa: CASSLEPSGRADTQYF; CDR3nt: TGTGCCAGCAGCTTAGAGCCTAGCGGGAGGGCAGATACGCAGTATTTT
abundance: NA; v_gene: TRBV9; d_gene: NA; j_gene: TRBJ1-6; CDR3aa: CASSPPSRDSPLHF; CDR3nt: TGTGCCAGCAGCCCCCCGAGCAGGGATTCACCCCTCCACTTT
abundance: NA; v_gene: TRBV7-6; d_gene: TRBD2; j_gene: TRBJ2-7; CDR3aa: CASSPSGRASEQYF; CDR3nt: TGTGCCAGCAGCCCAAGCGGGAGGGCTAGCGAGCAGTACTTC
abundance: NA; v_gene: TRBV7-2; d_gene: NA; j_gene: TRBJ1-5; CDR3aa: CASSLDVRGSQHF; CDR3nt: TGTGCCAGCAGCTTAGATGTTCGGGGAAGCCAGCATTTT
abundance: NA; v_gene: TRBV7-2; d_gene: NA; j_gene: TRBJ1-1; CDR3aa: CASSLRRNTEAFF; CDR3nt: TGTGCCAGCAGCTTAAGGAGGAACACTGAAGCTTTCTTT
abundance: NA; v_gene: TRBV4-3; d_gene: TRBD1; j_gene: TRBJ1-2; CDR3aa: CASSQVIPDRGSLNVDGYTF; CDR3nt: TGCGCCAGCAGCCAAGTAATACCAGACAGGGGGTCTTTAAACGTCGATGGCTACACCTTC
abundance: NA; v_gene: TRBV5-1; d_gene: NA; j_gene: TRBJ1-2; CDR3aa: CASSFGGLRRDDYGYTF; CDR3nt: TGCGCCAGCAGCTTTGGGGGACTCCGAAGGGATGACTATGGCTACACCTTC
abundance: NA; v_gene: TRBV4-3; d_gene: NA; j_gene: TRBJ2-7; CDR3aa: CASSQEVSLRSYEQYF; CDR3nt: TGCGCCAGCAGCCAAGAAGTGAGCCTACGGTCCTACGAGCAGTACTTC
abundance: once; v_gene: TRBV28; d_gene: NA; j_gene: TRBJ2-7; CDR3aa: CASRVDRSDEQYF; CDR3nt: TGTGCCAGCAGGGTAGACAGGAGCGACGAGCAGTACTTC
abundance: NA; v_gene: TRBV7-2; d_gene: TRBD1; j_gene: TRBJ1-6; CDR3aa: CASSFRSGEGAVDSPLHF; CDR3nt: TGTGCCAGCAGCTTCCGCAGCGGCGAGGGGGCGGTGGATTCACCCCTCCACTTT
abundance: once; v_gene: TRBV5-6; d_gene: TRBD1; j_gene: TRBJ2-3; CDR3aa: CASSADRGIGHTQYF; CDR3nt: TGTGCCAGCAGCGCAGACAGGGGTATTGGTCATACGCAGTATTTT
abundance: once; v_gene: TRBV19; d_gene: NA; j_gene: TRBJ1-1; CDR3aa: CASSILLRTALGTEAFF; CDR3nt: TGTGCCAGTAGTATTCTCCTACGGACAGCCCTCGGCACTGAAGCTTTCTTT
abundance: NA; v_gene: TRBV2; d_gene: TRBD1; j_gene: TRBJ1-1; CDR3aa: CASRDRVRCDTEAFF; CDR3nt: TGTGCCAGCAGAGACAGGGTCCGGTGTGACACTGAAGCTTTCTTT
abundance: NA; v_gene: TRBV14; d_gene: NA; j_gene: TRBJ2-7; CDR3aa: CASSCKDSYEQYF; CDR3nt: TGTGCCAGCAGCTGTAAGGACAGCTACGAGCAGTACTTC
abundance: NA; v_gene: TRBV4-2; d_gene: NA; j_gene: TRBJ2-7; CDR3aa: CASSPSSPRDEQYF; CDR3nt: TGTGCCAGCAGCCCCTCCTCCCCTCGGGACGAGCAGTACTTC
abundance: NA; v_gene: TRBV2; d_gene: NA; j_gene: TRBJ2-1; CDR3aa: CASSEIQGSSRGEQFF; CDR3nt: TGTGCCAGCAGTGAAATTCAGGGGTCGTCACGGGGTGAGCAGTTCTTC
abundance: NA; v_gene: TRBV6-5; d_gene: NA; j_gene: TRBJ2-7; CDR3aa: CASGPRTHEQYF; CDR3nt: TGTGCCAGCGGGCCCCGGACACACGAGCAGTACTTC
abundance: NA; v_gene: TRBV6-1; d_gene: NA; j_gene: TRBJ2-5; CDR3aa: CASSDFTPDIYQETQYF; CDR3nt: TGTGCCAGCAGTGACTTCACACCCGACATTTACCAAGAGACCCAGTACTTC
abundance: NA; v_gene: TRBV4-1; d_gene: TRBD2; j_gene: TRBJ2-7; CDR3aa: CASSQGKAGRDYEQYF; CDR3nt: TGCGCCAGCAGCCAAGGTAAGGCAGGGAGGGACTACGAGCAGTACTTC
abundance: NA; v_gene: TRBV5-1; d_gene: NA; j_gene: TRBJ2-5; CDR3aa: CASSLRKGQREQYF; CDR3nt: TGCGCCAGCAGCTTGAGGAAGGGTCAGAGGGAGCAGTACTTC
abundance: NA; v_gene: TRBV4-1; d_gene: TRBD2; j_gene: TRBJ2-7; CDR3aa: CASSQPGLAGGPNEQYF; CDR3nt: TGCGCCAGCAGCCAACCAGGACTAGCGGGAGGGCCTAACGAGCAGTACTTC
abundance: NA; v_gene: TRBV14; d_gene: TRBD2; j_gene: TRBJ2-5; CDR3aa: CASSQDWREGPQETQYF; CDR3nt: TGTGCCAGCAGCCAAGATTGGAGGGAGGGCCCCCAAGAGACCCAGTACTTC
abundance: once; v_gene: TRBV30; d_gene: NA; j_gene: TRBJ1-1; CDR3aa: CAWSVGGATEAFF; CDR3nt: TGTGCCTGGAGTGTGGGAGGGGCGACTGAAGCTTTCTTT
abundance: NA; v_gene: TRBV6-4; d_gene: NA; j_gene: TRBJ1-2; CDR3aa: CASSLRPAPQGAFYGYTF; CDR3nt: TGTGCCAGCAGTCTCCGTCCGGCCCCGCAGGGTGCATTTTATGGCTACACCTTC
abundance: once; v_gene: TRBV4-3; d_gene: NA; j_gene: TRBJ1-4; CDR3aa: CASSQDTKRKEKLFF; CDR3nt: TGCGCCAGCAGCCAAGATACAAAGAGGAAAGAAAAACTGTTTTTT
abundance: few; v_gene: TRBV5-5; d_gene: NA; j_gene: TRBJ2-1; CDR3aa: CASSLGCANHNEQFF; CDR3nt: TGTGCCAGCAGCTTGGGGTGTGCGAACCACAATGAGCAGTTCTTC
abundance: NA; v_gene: TRBV6-1; d_gene: NA; j_gene: TRBJ1-4; CDR3aa: CASRPTDEKLFF; CDR3nt: TGTGCCAGCAGACCCACGGATGAAAAACTGTTTTTT
abundance: NA; v_gene: TRBV21-1; d_gene: NA; j_gene: TRBJ1-3; CDR3aa: CASRHPRTGMENTIYF; CDR3nt: TGTGCCAGCAGACACCCTAGGACAGGGATGGAAAACACCATATATTTT
abundance: NA; v_gene: TRBV9; d_gene: NA; j_gene: TRBJ2-1; CDR3aa: CASSVNSSYNEQFF; CDR3nt: TGTGCCAGCAGCGTAAATTCTTCCTACAATGAGCAGTTCTTC
abundance: NA; v_gene: TRBV6-6; d_gene: NA; j_gene: TRBJ2-4; CDR3aa: CASSYSSGLAKNIQYF; CDR3nt: TGTGCCAGCAGTTACTCGAGCGGCCTAGCCAAAAACATTCAGTACTTC
abundance: NA; v_gene: TRBV15; d_gene: NA; j_gene: TRBJ1-1; CDR3aa: CATSTREGQGPNTEAFF; CDR3nt: TGTGCCACCAGCACCCGGGAGGGGCAAGGACCGAACACTGAAGCTTTCTTT
abundance: NA; v_gene: TRBV10-1; d_gene: NA; j_gene: TRBJ2-7; CDR3aa: CASSDQKHIEQYF; CDR3nt: TGCGCCAGCAGTGACCAAAAGCATATCGAGCAGTACTTC
abundance: NA; v_gene: TRBV11-2; d_gene: NA; j_gene: TRBJ1-6; CDR3aa: CASSPPAAALGHSPLHF; CDR3nt: TGTGCCAGCAGCCCACCGGCTGCGGCGCTGGGGCATTCACCCCTCCACTTT
abundance: NA; v_gene: TRBV28; d_gene: NA; j_gene: TRBJ1-2; CDR3aa: CASSEDSQTNYGYTF; CDR3nt: TGTGCCAGCAGTGAGGACAGCCAAACTAACTATGGCTACACCTTC
abundance: NA; v_gene: TRBV11-2; d_gene: TRBD2; j_gene: TRBJ2-7; CDR3aa: CASSPGPAGDPYEQYF; CDR3nt: TGTGCCAGCAGCCCGGGCCCAGCGGGGGATCCCTACGAGCAGTACTTC
abundance: NA; v_gene: TRBV5-4; d_gene: TRBD2; j_gene: TRBJ2-3; CDR3aa: CASSLETGTSGGNSTDTQYF; CDR3nt: TGTGCCAGCAGCTTGGAAACCGGGACTAGCGGCGGAAACAGCACAGATACGCAGTATTTT